These 17 T cell receptor beta chains were sequenced from one sample in a study of cytotoxic CD8 clonotypes in ibrutinib-treated CLL. The repertoire was sequenced with immunoSEQ multiplex PCR; TCRdb's copy has only in-frame clones and lacks some. The sample lists some 150,000 clones; more than 75% were seen once. This sample comprised PBMCs, obtained after 24 months of ibrutinib treatment. The receptors shown here come from a human donor with chronic lymphocytic leukemia.

The chain links TRBV11-2 to TRBJ1-1; 7 nucleotides align to TRBD1. CDR1 and CDR2 from the germline V gene are SGHAT and FQNNGV. V lost 5 bases, J lost 0 bases, and 3 bases stayed unmatched. The CDR3 totals 14 residues. Written as DNA, the CDR3 is TGTGCCAGCAGCCAGGGACAGATGAACACTGAAGCTTTCTTT. Amino acids: CASSQGQMNTEAFF.

The chain carries TRBV6-5 and TRBJ1-4; D possibly corresponds to TRBD1 (5 bases). Trimming shortened V by 7 bases and J by 8 bases, and 20 bases separated the two germline ends. CDR3 length: 15 amino acids. The germline gives CDR1 MNHEY, CDR2 SVGAGI. Here the CDR3 reads CASTRLTGGSEKLFF. As DNA, the CDR3 is TGTGCCAGCACCCGACTGACGGGGGGAAGCGAAAAACTGTTTTTT.

The CDR3 spells CASSTAGGLGYGYTF. CDR3 DNA sequence: TGCGCCAGCAGCACCGCAGGGGGCTTAGGCTATGGCTACACCTTC. This chain joins TRBV5-1 and TRBJ1-2, with TRBD1 matching over 8 bases. V lost 4 bases, J lost 4 bases, and 9 bases stayed unmatched. CDR1 is SGHRS, CDR2 YFSETQ, per germline. The CDR3 consists of 15 residues. Using reference TRBV5-1 and TRBJ1-2 for the parts outside the CDR3, the full variable domain is KAGVTQTPRYLIKTRGQQVTLSCSPISGHRSVSWYQQTPGQGLQFLFEYFSETQRNKGNFPGRFSGRQFSNSRSEMNVSTLELGDSALYLCASSTAGGLGYGYTFGSGTRLTVV.

This clone was seen a handful of times. The rearrangement links TRBV9 to TRBJ1-3, with D perhaps matching TRBD1 (6 bases). The V end was cut by 6 bases, the J end by 0 bases, with 10 bases between. There are 14 residues in the CDR3. Germline lookup yields CDR1 SGDLS and CDR2 YYNGEE. CDR3 amino acids: CASTRQDSGNTIYF. Here the CDR3 DNA reads TGTGCCAGCACCCGACAGGACTCTGGAAACACCATATATTTT.

This clone was observed a single time. Because the CDR3 is missing its conserved closing phenylalanine or tryptophan, this is likely a read error. This chain uses TRBV5-1 with TRBJ1-5; possible D gene TRBD1, 5 bases. CDR3 size: 14 residues. Trimming removed 4 bases from V and 7 bases from J, with 15 bases in between. Germline V gene lookup returns CDR1 SGHRS and CDR2 YFSETQ. CDR3 DNA: TGCGCCAGCAGCCCTGGGACGAGGGAGCAGCCCCAGCATCTT. This translates into CASSPGTREQPQHL.

The chain combines TRBV10-3 with TRBJ1-2; unclear D gene. CDR3 size: 16 residues. The V end was cut by 6 bases, the J end by 0 bases, with 17 bases between. From germline, CDR1 is ENHRY and CDR2 SYGVKD. The CDR3 region is CAIRDPKGRANYGYTF. The CDR3 nucleotides are TGTGCCATCAGGGATCCTAAGGGAAGAGCTAACTATGGCTACACCTTC.

This sequence joins TRBV28 and TRBJ1-2; tentatively, D is TRBD1 (5 bases). Germline lookup yields CDR1 MDHEN and CDR2 SYDVKM. This CDR3 is built from 12 residues. V was pared by 7 bases and J by 14 bases, with 20 bases between. As DNA, the CDR3 is TGTGCCAGCACCACCCCGATGCGGGGCCCGACCTTC. Translated, it gives CASTTPMRGPTF.

About this clone itself: Different DNA sequences within this sample yield the same CDR3. The rearrangement uses TRBV4-1 and TRBJ1-2, with a tentative D call TRBD1 (6 bases). V was trimmed by 0 bases and J by 4 bases, leaving 12 bases between them. CDR1 and CDR2 from the germline V gene are MGHRA and YSYEKL. There are 15 residues in the CDR3. DNA of the CDR3: TGCGCCAGCAGCCAAGACCCCGGACAGCCCTATGGCTACACCTTC. This translates into CASSQDPGQPYGYTF.

The CDR3 reads CASSQGLLAKNIQYF. The CDR3, as DNA: TGTGCCAGCAGCCAGGGACTTCTAGCCAAAAACATTCAGTACTTC. The rearrangement uses TRBV11-1 and TRBJ2-4, with D possibly matching TRBD2 (6 bases). CDR1 and CDR2 from the germline V gene are SGHAT and FQDESV (reference sequence). CDR3 length: 15 residues. The germline V and J ends were trimmed by 5 bases and 0 bases, with 11 bases remaining between them.

This sequence joins TRBV6-1 and TRBJ1-5; D is possibly TRBD1 (6 bases). Germline V lookup: CDR1 MNHNS, CDR2 SASEGT. The CDR3 runs to 13 residues. V gave up 9 bases and J gave up 5 bases, with 14 bases separating them. The CDR3 region is CASPQGRDQPQHF. The CDR3, as DNA: TGTGCCAGTCCACAGGGAAGGGATCAGCCCCAGCATTTT.

This chain connects TRBV25-1 to TRBJ2-1; 10 positions match TRBD2. Trimming took 4 bases from V and 9 from J; bases not matched to a gene: 3. The CDR3 consists of 13 residues. The germline V gene has CDR1 MGHDK and CDR2 SYGVNS. CDR3 sequence reads: CASSVTSGLEQFF. In DNA, the CDR3 is TGTGCCAGCAGTGTGACTAGCGGGCTTGAGCAGTTCTTC.

CDR3 residues: CASSRQGAGYTF. The CDR3 coding sequence is TGTGCCAGCAGTCGGCAGGGCGCTGGCTACACCTTC. The rearrangement joins TRBV25-1 to TRBJ1-2, with D tentatively TRBD1 (5 bases). Trimming stripped 5 bases from V and 7 bases from J, with 11 bases between. The CDR3 is made up of 12 amino acids. Germline CDR1 is MGHDK and CDR2 is SYGVNS.

V is TRBV5-1 and J is TRBJ2-7; TRBD2 agrees at 12 bases. V lost 4 bases and J lost 7; bases outside the gene matches: 12. The CDR3 length is 16 residues. The germline CDR1 and CDR2 sequences are SGHRS and YFSETQ. CDR3 sequence: CASSRDQGLAGEEQYF. The CDR3 coding sequence is TGCGCCAGCAGCAGGGACCAGGGACTAGCGGGTGAAGAGCAGTACTTC.

The rearrangement links TRBV4-3 to TRBJ1-3; no definite D call. Trimming removed 3 bases from V and 5 bases from J, with 8 bases in between. Germline CDR1 reads LGHNA; CDR2 reads YSLEER. This CDR3 comprises 13 residues. CDR3 in DNA: TGCGCCAGCAGCCAGAACCCTCGAAACACCATATATTTT. Translated: CASSQNPRNTIYF.

The count of this clone is one. The sample carries other DNA sequences with the same CDR3. This chain uses TRBV18 with TRBJ1-1, with a tentative D call TRBD1 (5 bases). The CDR3 spans 13 residues. Germline loops: CDR1 KGHSH, CDR2 LQKENI. The V end lost 2 bases, the J end lost 1 base, and 5 bases lay between the germline ends. The CDR3 loop is CASSPGQNTEAFF. CDR3 DNA sequence: TGTGCCAGCTCACCAGGACAGAACACTGAAGCTTTCTTT.

This clone is a singleton in its sample. The DNA of the CDR3 is TGTGCCAGCTCACCGGAGGGACAGATGAACACTGAAGCTTTCTTT. Translated: CASSPEGQMNTEAFF. This chain links TRBV18 with TRBJ1-1; 7 bases agree with TRBD1. The CDR3 runs to 15 residues. V lost 3 bases, J lost 0 bases, and 4 bases stayed unmatched. Germline CDR1 KGHSH, CDR2 LQKENI.

The V call is TRBV23-1, the J call TRBJ2-7; unclear D gene. TRBV23-1 is given ORF status, its function remaining uncertain. This CDR3 is built from 9 residues. The CDR3 coding sequence is TGCGGTCAGCGCCTGGGGCAGTACTTC. Its protein product is CGQRLGQYF.